The sequence of this TCR beta chain was determined in a study of CD8 T cells in ankylosing spondylitis. General study results and limits: A subset of motif variants has previously been described in the synovial fluid and blood of reactive arthritis. Disease-linked clones bore a CD8+ phenotype and were relatively rare in peripheral blood. There was a TCR beta motif, made of 7 to 9 highly homologous variants, that appeared characteristic of ankylosing spondylitis blood.

Libraries of TCR beta came from quantitative 5'-RACE with molecular barcodes. TCRdb re-analysed the 5' RACE reads in MiXCR, keeping a single row per CDR3 protein. Of about 130,000 distinct CDR3 sequences listed, 6% to 8.5% are singletons. This clonotype came up many times. Antigen unknown. V shed 0 bases, J shed 4 bases, and the junction held 3 bases outside the gene matches. In germline, CDR1 is DFQATT, CDR2 SNEGSKA (reference sequence). The CDR3 consists of 14 residues. This TCR was sampled from a male donor with ankylosing spondylitis or in good health (not recorded which). The sample comprised blood, either unsorted or a sorted T cell fraction (not recorded which). The genes are TRBV20-1 and TRBJ2-5, with 9 bases fitting TRBD1. In DNA, the CDR3 is TGCAGTGCTAGAGAAGGGACAGGGACAGAGACCCAGTACTTC. Translating it yields CSAREGTGTETQYF.